This is a list of T cell receptor beta chains from one sample in a study of identical twins. From the 5' RACE reads, TCRdb called clonotypes with MiXCR, one entry per CDR3 protein. Of 1.5 million to 2 million distinct CDR3 sequences listed, around 29% are singletons. Sequenced material: cord blood. Source of these receptors: a newborn girl in good health. Both conserved end residues are part of each CDR3. The D gene is left open where the match is weak. Not every row has a clone size; where given, it reads once, few, many or a size class.

v_call	clone_size	d_call	j_call	cdr3_nt	cdr3_aa
TRBV10-3	few	TRBD2	TRBJ2-1	TGTGCCATCAGCTCTAGCGGGGGCCTTACAAATGAGCAGTTCTTC	CAISSSGGLTNEQFF
TRBV7-2	-	-	TRBJ2-1	TGTGCCAGCAGCTTCTTCGCCGCCGAGCAGTTCTTC	CASSFFAAEQFF
TRBV9	-	TRBD2	TRBJ2-3	TGTGCCAGCAGTCCCGGGGGGAGAAGAACAGATACGCAGTATTTT	CASSPGGRRTDTQYF
TRBV20-1	-	-	TRBJ2-1	TGCAGTGTAAAGCGGGCACCCAATGAGCAGTTCTTC	CSVKRAPNEQFF
TRBV4-2	-	TRBD2	TRBJ2-7	TGTGCCAGCAGCCAAGAATCACTAGCGGGAGGGCCATACGAGCAGTACTTC	CASSQESLAGGPYEQYF
TRBV27	-	-	TRBJ1-5	TGTGCCTGCAGTTTGGGCAGGTACAATCAGCCCCAGCATTTT	CACSLGRYNQPQHF
TRBV9	-	TRBD2	TRBJ2-3	TGTGCCAGCAGCGTTCCCCCATTTAGCGGGGCAAGCACAGATACGCAGTATTTT	CASSVPPFSGASTDTQYF
TRBV12-3/TRBV12-4	few	-	TRBJ2-1	TGTGCCAGCAGCCCCGGCCGGCTAGCGCTCCTGAATGAGCAGTTCTTC	CASSPGRLALLNEQFF
TRBV20-1	-	TRBD2	TRBJ2-1	TGCAGTGCCGCGAGTGCGACTAGCGGGGGGAATGAGCAGTTCTTC	CSAASATSGGNEQFF
TRBV28	-	-	TRBJ1-3	TGTGCCAGCAGTTTATCACCGATTTCTGGAAACACCATATATTTT	CASSLSPISGNTIYF
TRBV20-1	few	-	TRBJ2-3	TGCAGTGTGGTGCCAGCAGGCACAGATACGCAGTATTTT	CSVVPAGTDTQYF
TRBV11-1	many	TRBD1	TRBJ2-7	TGTGCCAGCAGCACTGACAGGGGATCCTACGAGCAGTACTTC	CASSTDRGSYEQYF
TRBV6-1	-	-	TRBJ2-3	TGTGCCAGCAGTGAAGACACTTACAGGACAGATACGCAGTATTTT	CASSEDTYRTDTQYF
TRBV24-1	-	-	TRBJ2-1	TGTGCCACCAGTGGGCAGGACAATGAGCAGTTCTTC	CATSGQDNEQFF
TRBV10-1	once	TRBD2	TRBJ2-5	TGCGCCAGCAGGGCCGGGAGGTCCAAAGAGACCCAGTACTTC	CASRAGRSKETQYF
TRBV24-1	once	-	TRBJ2-2	TGTGCCACCAGTGATCAGGACCGTCCGAACACCGGGGAGCTGTTTTTT	CATSDQDRPNTGELFF
TRBV27	-	-	TRBJ2-5	TGTGCCAGCAGTCTTTACCCCGTGGGGCAAATCTACGAGCGGTACTTC	CASSLYPVGQIYERYF
TRBV4-1	-	-	TRBJ1-1	TGCGCCAGCAGCCAACGAGCCTGGTACAGGAACACTGAAGCTTTCTTT	CASSQRAWYRNTEAFF
TRBV10-3	-	-	TRBJ2-7	TGTGCCATCAGTGAGTCGTATGGGGGCTTCTACGAGCAGTACTTC	CAISESYGGFYEQYF
TRBV18	-	-	TRBJ2-2	TGTGCCAGCTCACCCACACTCCCGACAGGATGGACCGGGGAGCTGTTTTTT	CASSPTLPTGWTGELFF
TRBV7-9	few	TRBD1	TRBJ2-1	TGCGCCAGCAGCTTTAGGACAGGGTCCTACAATGAGCAGTTCTTC	CASSFRTGSYNEQFF
TRBV4-1	-	TRBD2	TRBJ2-2	TGCGCCAGCAGCCGACTAGCGGGAGCCGGGGAGCTGTTTTTT	CASSRLAGAGELFF
TRBV10-3	-	-	TRBJ2-7	TGTGCCATCAGTGACCCGGCCTCAGGGCCCAGCTCCTACGAGCAGTACTTC	CAISDPASGPSSYEQYF
TRBV27	few	TRBD2	TRBJ2-4	TGTGCCAGCAGTTTATTTACGGGCGGGGGCAAAAACATTCAGTACTTC	CASSLFTGGGKNIQYF
TRBV7-9	few	TRBD1	TRBJ2-5	TGTGCCAGCAGCCCGGACAGGGAGGTTAATGAGCAGTACTTC	CASSPDREVNEQYF
TRBV27	-	-	TRBJ1-6	TGTGCCAGCAGTTCCATGATGAGCTCCTATAATTCACCCCTCCACTTT	CASSSMMSSYNSPLHF
TRBV18	few	TRBD2	TRBJ2-5	TGTGCCAGCTCACCGCGTCTAGCGGTGTACAATGAGCAGTACTTC	CASSPRLAVYNEQYF
TRBV7-2	few	-	TRBJ1-5	TGTGCCAGCAGCTTAGTGGGAACTCAGCCCCAGCATTTT	CASSLVGTQPQHF
TRBV12-3/TRBV12-4	-	-	TRBJ2-3	TGTGCCAGCAGTTTATATCAGGGGAGCACAGATACGCAGTATTTT	CASSLYQGSTDTQYF
TRBV21-1	-	-	TRBJ2-1	TGTGCCAGCAGCAAATTGGGACTAGCGGGAGAATACAATGAGCAGTTCTTC	CASSKLGLAGEYNEQFF
TRBV3-1	few	-	TRBJ2-7	TGTGCCAGCAGCTCCCCCGCCGGGACGAGGGGCTACGAGCAGTACTTC	CASSSPAGTRGYEQYF
TRBV11-1	few	TRBD1	TRBJ2-7	TGTGCCAGCCGTCTCGCCGGGACAGGGACTTACGAGCAGTACTTC	CASRLAGTGTYEQYF
TRBV12-3/TRBV12-4	-	-	TRBJ1-2	TGTGCCAGCAGTTTAGATCTGGGGCCAGGGGCTAACTATGGCTACACCTTC	CASSLDLGPGANYGYTF
TRBV20-1	few	-	TRBJ2-3	TGCAGTGCTAGAGAGCAGCGAGTTTATCCAGATACGCAGTATTTT	CSAREQRVYPDTQYF
TRBV10-3	-	TRBD1	TRBJ1-1	TGTGCCATCAGTGAGTCGAAGGGGGCGCGAGTAAAGACTGAAGCTTTCTTT	CAISESKGARVKTEAFF
TRBV12-3/TRBV12-4	-	-	TRBJ2-3	TGTGCCAGCAGTTTTCGGGGGATTCCCACAGATACGCAGTATTTT	CASSFRGIPTDTQYF
TRBV2	few	TRBD2	TRBJ2-1	TGTGCCAGCACTGGACTAGCGGGTTCGAATGAGCAGTTCTTC	CASTGLAGSNEQFF
TRBV12-3/TRBV12-4	-	TRBD1	TRBJ1-1	TGTGCCAGCAGCTCAATACCGGGACAGGGCGACACTGAAGCTTTCTTT	CASSSIPGQGDTEAFF
TRBV27	few	-	TRBJ2-1	TGTGCCAGCAGTTTATGGGCCTTTCAACAGGTTTACAATGAGCAGTTCTTC	CASSLWAFQQVYNEQFF
TRBV20-1	few	-	TRBJ1-5	TGCAGTGCTAGAGGCTTCAGCAATCAGCCCCAGCATTTT	CSARGFSNQPQHF
TRBV6-6	many	TRBD2	TRBJ2-1	TGTGCCAGCAGTTACATGCCAGGTCGGGGGGACAATGAGCAGTTCTTC	CASSYMPGRGDNEQFF
TRBV20-1	-	-	TRBJ1-1	TGCAGTGCTAGAGATGTCGGCACTGAAGCTTTCTTT	CSARDVGTEAFF